This T cell receptor (beta chain) was profiled in a study of T cell responses to AZD1222 COVID-19 vaccine. General study results and limits: The donors showed a predominance of white British ancestry and of females, with possible underestimation of clonal diversity. The repertoires were collected only after the peak T cell response. Once two AZD1222 doses were given, Spike-specific TCR breadth and depth went up.

Generated by immunoSEQ multiplex PCR, the TCRdb table keeps only in-frame clones and is missing some. The table shows about 120,000 clones, with about 93% occurring only once. Concerning this clone itself: As yet, its antigen is unknown.

Material: peripheral blood, obtained 28 days after the second dose of the MenACWY control vaccine. This sequence was found in an adult who received the MenACWY meningococcal vaccine as a control.

CDR3 amino acids: CSARWVEKLFF. In DNA form, the CDR3 reads TGCAGTGCTAGATGGGTCGAAAAACTGTTTTTT. This chain joins TRBV20-1 and TRBJ1-4; D is unclear. CDR3 length equals 11 residues. CDR1 is DFQATT, CDR2 SNEGSKA, per germline (reference sequence). V shed 2 bases and J shed 8 bases, with 6 bases lying between them.